This T cell receptor (beta chain) was recorded in a study of cytomegalovirus exposure and HLA in healthy donors. In germline, CDR1 is SGDLS, CDR2 YYNGEE. V was clipped by 0 bases and J by 1 base, with 10 bases between them. The CDR3 covers 15 residues. With 60 Vbeta and 13 Jbeta primers, the PCR was carried out. The repertoire was sequenced with immunoSEQ multiplex PCR; TCRdb's copy has only in-frame clones and lacks some. The sample contains around 120,000 clones, 70% to 75% of which appear only once. Sequencing was done on a sample of PBMCs. The V call is TRBV9, the J call TRBJ1-2, with D possibly being TRBD1 (6 bases). The receptor's source is a woman aged 40 to 50 in good health and CMV-seronegative. The CDR3 region is CASSVGQEINYGYTF. The CDR3 DNA reads TGTGCCAGCAGCGTAGGACAGGAGATTAACTATGGCTACACCTTC.